This T cell receptor (beta chain) derives from a study of blood T cell repertoires in COVID-19. Study-level background: The samples span acute and convalescent COVID-19 from the United States, Italy and Spain. In each case, the material was cDNA or gDNA derived from T cells, B-cell-depleted T cells, or PBMCs.

Study processing details: Reference gene primer amplification yielded estimated nucleated cell counts. TCRdb keeps only in-frame clones here, not all; method: immunoSEQ multiplex PCR. The D gene and trimming were derived from the DNA, and the V and J assignments and clone size from that table. The sample has approximately 350,000 clones; around nine tenths are singletons. The V gene's germline CDR1 is MNHEY and CDR2 SMNVEV (reference sequence). The CDR3 is 15 residues long. The germline V and J ends were trimmed by 4 bases and 2 bases, with 11 bases remaining between them. The chain is built from TRBV27 and TRBJ1-4; D uncertain. This receptor was obtained from a woman under 30 who had recovered from COVID-19. The sample taken for sequencing was peripheral blood. CDR3 region: CASSYIRDTNEKLFF. The CDR3 DNA sequence: TGTGCCAGCAGTTATATCCGGGATACTAATGAAAAACTGTTTTTT.